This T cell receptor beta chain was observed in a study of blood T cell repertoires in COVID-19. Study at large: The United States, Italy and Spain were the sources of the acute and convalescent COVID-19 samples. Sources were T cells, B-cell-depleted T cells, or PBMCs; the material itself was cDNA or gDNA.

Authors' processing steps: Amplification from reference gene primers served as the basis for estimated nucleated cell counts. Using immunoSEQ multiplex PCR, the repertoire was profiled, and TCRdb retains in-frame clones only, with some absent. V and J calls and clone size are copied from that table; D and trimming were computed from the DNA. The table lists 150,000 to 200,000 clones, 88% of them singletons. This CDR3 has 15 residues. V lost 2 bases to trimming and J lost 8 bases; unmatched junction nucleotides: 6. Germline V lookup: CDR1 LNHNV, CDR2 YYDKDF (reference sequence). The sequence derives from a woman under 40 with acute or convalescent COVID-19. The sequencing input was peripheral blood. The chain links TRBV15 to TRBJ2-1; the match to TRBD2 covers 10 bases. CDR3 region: CATSRTSGESDEQFF. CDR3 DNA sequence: TGTGCCACCAGCAGAACTAGCGGGGAGTCGGATGAGCAGTTCTTC.